This T cell receptor beta chain was captured by sequencing in a study of shared clonotypes between healthy human individuals. Study-wide results and limits: Owing to a small donor count, the genetic and exposure-history diversity represented was limited.

For each subset, genomic DNA was distributed in equal portions over several immunoSEQ plates. Profiled with immunoSEQ multiplex PCR; TCRdb holds only in-frame clones, not every one. The sample lists approximately 470,000 clones; around 73% were seen once. For this clone: Its antigen is unknown.

The sequencing sample was made of PBMCs. This sequence was found in a woman between 40 and 55 years old in good health. Some clones in this sample may be carry-over from other donors' samples.

Here the CDR3 reads CASSHPGLTSYEQYF. CDR3 nucleotides: TGTGCCAGCAGTCATCCGGGACTTACCTCCTACGAGCAGTACTTC. V and J are TRBV2 and TRBJ2-5, with TRBD2 as a possible D gene (6 bases). The J call is uncertain, as TRBJ2-7 better fits the DNA end. This CDR3 spans 15 amino acids. Looked up from germline, CDR1 is SNHLY and CDR2 is FYNNEI.